These 27 T cell receptor beta chains originate from one sample sequenced in a study of cytomegalovirus exposure and HLA in healthy donors. Vbeta (60) and Jbeta (13) primers were used in the PCR. Only in-frame clones appear in the TCRdb table, and some are missing; sequencing was by immunoSEQ multiplex PCR. The sample carries roughly 250,000 clones, about four fifths recorded once. The sample taken for sequencing was PBMCs. The receptors shown here come from a woman aged 35 to 49 in good health and CMV-seropositive.

Regarding this clone: The junction shows a germline mismatch at one end, possibly a read error. This rearrangement joins TRBV7-9 to TRBJ1-2, with D maybe TRBD1 (5 bases). Germline V gene sequence: CDR1 SEHNR, CDR2 FQNEAQ (reference sequence). This CDR3 is built from 15 residues. The CDR3 nucleotides read TGTTCCAGCAGCTTAGGGTTGGGGGGTCCTGATGGCTACACCTTC. Its protein product is CSSSLGLGGPDGYTF.

This chain joins TRBV18 and TRBJ2-2, with TRBD2 matching over 9 bases. The V and J ends lost 1 base and 5 bases, in that order; junction bases with no gene match: 11. Germline lookup yields CDR1 KGHSH and CDR2 LQKENI. This CDR3 contains 18 residues. The CDR3 DNA follows: TGTGCCAGCTCACCACGACTAGCGGAGAGGGGTTATACCGGGGAGCTGTTTTTT. It yields the protein CASSPRLAERGYTGELFF.

This chain uses TRBV30 with TRBJ2-1, with 13 bases lining up with TRBD2. CDR3 length equals 16 residues. Germline V gene sequence: CDR1 GTSNPN, CDR2 SVGIG (reference sequence). The V gene end was trimmed by 0 bases and the J gene end by 6 bases; junction bases not matched to a gene: 5. For the CDR3, the DNA is TGTGCCTGGAGTGTACTAGGACTAGCGGGAGTCAATGAGCAGTTCTTC. Translating gives CAWSVLGLAGVNEQFF. Looking up the rest from reference TRBV30 and TRBJ2-1 gives the full variable domain: SQTIHQWPATLVQPVGSPLSLECTVEGTSNPNLYWYRQAAGRGLQLLFYSVGIGQISSEVPQNLSASRPQDRQFILSSKKLLLSDSGFYLCAWSVLGLAGVNEQFFGPGTRLTVL.

This rearrangement joins TRBV6-4 to TRBJ2-1, with 9 bases fitting TRBD1. Per germline, CDR1 MRHNA and CDR2 SNTAGT. This CDR3 spans 16 amino acids. V gave up 8 bases and J gave up 2 bases; unmatched junction bases: 10. The CDR3 region is CASSVRDRAPYNEQFF. The CDR3 DNA sequence: TGTGCCAGCTCGGTCCGGGACAGGGCCCCCTACAATGAGCAGTTCTTC.

The gene calls are TRBV30 and TRBJ1-6; 7 nucleotides agree with TRBD1. CDR3 length equals 15 residues. Germline V gene lookup returns CDR1 GTSNPN and CDR2 SVGIG (reference sequence). After removal of 3 bases from V and 5 bases from J, the junction contained 7 bases not matched to a gene. CDR3 DNA: TGTGCCTGGAGACGAAGGGACAGCAATAATTCACCCCTCCACTTT. It is translated as CAWRRRDSNNSPLHF. The variable domain in full, completed from reference TRBV30 and TRBJ1-6, reads SQTIHQWPATLVQPVGSPLSLECTVEGTSNPNLYWYRQAAGRGLQLLFYSVGIGQISSEVPQNLSASRPQDRQFILSSKKLLLSDSGFYLCAWRRRDSNNSPLHFGNGTRLTVT.

The chain links TRBV7-9 to TRBJ1-3; no firm D call. The CDR3 length is 13 residues. Trimming removed 1 base at V and 7 bases at J, with 8 bases between. From germline, CDR1 is SEHNR and CDR2 FQNEAQ (reference sequence). This chain's CDR3 is CASSLDFGNTIYF. CDR3 nucleotide sequence: TGTGCCAGCAGCTTAGATTTTGGCAACACCATATATTTT.

The V gene is TRBV7-3, the J gene TRBJ2-1; 9 bases align to TRBD2. CDR1 is SGHTA, CDR2 FQGTGA, per germline. The ends lost 4 bases at V and 5 bases at J; junction bases unmatched: 12. The CDR3 runs 17 residues. The DNA of the CDR3 is TGTGCCAGCAGCTCTCTCGGAGGGCGGGAGGGCAACAATGAGCAGTTCTTC. The encoded protein is CASSSLGGREGNNEQFF.

The J gene is TRBJ2-5, the V gene TRBV4-3, with 12 nucleotides matching TRBD2. Germline V CDR1 and CDR2: LGHNA, YSLEER. The CDR3 covers 17 residues. The junction had 6 bases not matched to a gene; V was cut back by 0 bases and J by 4 bases. CDR3 residues: CASSQDASGRGRETQYF. The CDR3 region has the DNA TGCGCCAGCAGCCAAGATGCTAGCGGGAGGGGGAGAGAGACCCAGTACTTC.

J is TRBJ1-4 and V is TRBV19; D is unclear. Looked up from germline, CDR1 is LNHDA and CDR2 is SQIVND (reference sequence). The CDR3 runs 14 residues. Trimming removed 8 bases from V and 5 bases from J, with 15 bases in between. The CDR3 sequence is CASSERGRNEKLFF. The CDR3 DNA sequence: TGTGCCAGTTCCGAACGGGGAAGGAATGAAAAACTGTTTTTT.

V usage is TRBV5-1 and J usage is TRBJ1-1; D unclear. This CDR3 has 15 amino acids. Germline assignment: CDR1 SGHRS and CDR2 YFSETQ. V gave up 2 bases and J gave up 1 base, with 12 bases separating them. CDR3: CASSFFIGTNTEAFF. The DNA for the CDR3 is TGCGCCAGCAGCTTTTTTATTGGCACGAACACTGAAGCTTTCTTT.

The rearrangement joins TRBV30 to TRBJ1-5; perhaps TRBD1 as D (5 bases). V was shortened by 0 bases and J by 5 bases, with 11 bases between the two germline ends. The CDR3 has 14 amino acids. Per the germline V gene, CDR1 is GTSNPN and CDR2 is SVGIG (reference sequence). The CDR3: CAWSVGTGDQPQHF. The CDR3 nucleotides are TGTGCCTGGAGTGTGGGGACGGGAGATCAGCCCCAGCATTTT.

The chain employs TRBV7-9 and TRBJ2-3; 7 nucleotides match TRBD1. Germline loops: CDR1 SEHNR, CDR2 FQNEAQ (reference sequence). Trimming took 5 bases from V and 3 from J; bases not matched to a gene: 5. There are 14 residues in the CDR3. The DNA for the CDR3 is TGTGCCAGCAGCAAGACAGGGAGTACAGATACGCAGTATTTT. It specifies CASSKTGSTDTQYF.

The chain carries TRBV16 and TRBJ1-1; 8 nucleotides line up with TRBD1. V was pared by 4 bases and J by 1 base, with 5 bases of the junction left unmatched. Germline V gene sequence: CDR1 KGHSY, CDR2 FQNENV. The CDR3 contains 15 residues. The DNA for the CDR3 is TGTGCCAGCAGCCGAGGGACAGGACCGAACACTGAAGCTTTCTTT. Amino acids: CASSRGTGPNTEAFF.

The chain joins TRBV23-1 to TRBJ2-1, with 10 bases lining up with TRBD2. TRBV23-1 is annotated as an ORF whose role is uncertain. This CDR3 spans 17 amino acids. With V trimmed by 2 bases and J by 2 bases, 6 bases remained unmatched. CDR3 residues: CASSQRPTSGTYNEQFF. Here the CDR3 DNA reads TGCGCCAGCAGTCAAAGGCCTACTAGCGGGACCTACAATGAGCAGTTCTTC.

V is TRBV28 and J is TRBJ1-2, with 7 bases fitting TRBD1. Germline assignment: CDR1 MDHEN and CDR2 SYDVKM. The CDR3 is 15 residues long. V shed 5 bases and J 5 bases; nucleotides not matched to a gene: 11. CDR3 coding DNA: TGTGCCAGCAGTCAGACCGCGGACAGGAAATATGGCTACACCTTC. It is translated as CASSQTADRKYGYTF.

The J gene is TRBJ1-1, the V gene TRBV5-6, with D perhaps TRBD1 (5 bases). V lost 3 bases and J 5 bases, leaving 11 bases between the germline ends. Germline V gene lookup returns CDR1 SGHDT and CDR2 YYEEEE. The CDR3 is made up of 13 amino acids. CDR3 sequence reads: CASSSGGKTEAFF. CDR3 DNA sequence: TGTGCCAGCAGCTCGGGGGGGAAAACTGAAGCTTTCTTT.

The chain combines TRBV29-1 with TRBJ1-1; D perhaps matches TRBD1 (5 bases). Deletions cut 6 bases from V and 4 bases from J, with 21 bases between. Per the germline V gene, CDR1 is SQVTM and CDR2 is ANQGSEA. The CDR3 length is 15 residues. Here the CDR3 DNA reads TGCAGCGTGCCCCAAGTGGAGGGGTACCGCACTGAAGCTTTCTTT. Encoded protein: CSVPQVEGYRTEAFF.

The chain couples TRBV13 to TRBJ2-7; a possible D gene is TRBD2 (6 bases). Trimming shortened V by 3 bases and J by 6 bases, and 12 bases separated the two germline ends. The germline gives CDR1 PRHDT, CDR2 FYEKMQ (reference sequence). The CDR3 runs to 13 residues. The CDR3, as DNA: TGTGCCAGCAGCTTGGGACCCGGGGGCGAGCAGTACTTC. Protein: CASSLGPGGEQYF.

As DNA, the CDR3 is TGCGCCAGCAGCTTGGCACCCGGACAGGGCCCCTTGGGCGGCTACACCTTC. The encoded protein is CASSLAPGQGPLGGYTF. The chain joins TRBV5-1 to TRBJ1-2; 8 bases agree with TRBD1. CDR1 and CDR2 (germline): SGHRS, YFSETQ. J lost 8 bases, V lost 0 bases, and 15 bases had no gene match. CDR3 size: 17 residues.

This clone was seen a handful of times. The chain combines TRBV6-4 with TRBJ1-2, with TRBD1 as a possible D gene (6 bases). This CDR3 contains 14 residues. V lost 2 bases and J 3 bases, leaving 10 bases between the germline ends. CDR1 MRHNA and CDR2 SNTAGT come from the germline V gene. The CDR3: CASSDRQAYYGYTF. Written as DNA, the CDR3 is TGTGCCAGCAGTGACCGACAGGCTTACTATGGCTACACCTTC.

A few counts support this clone. The chain couples TRBV28 to TRBJ1-6; 8 nucleotides align to TRBD1. Per germline, CDR1 MDHEN and CDR2 SYDVKM. The CDR3 loop spans 17 amino acids. V shed 3 bases and J 6 bases; nucleotides not matched to a gene: 10. The CDR3 DNA sequence: TGTGCCAGCAGTTTTAGTGCGGCACAGGGGGGTAATTCACCCCTCCACTTT. Amino acids: CASSFSAAQGGNSPLHF.

V gene TRBV6-5 combines with J gene TRBJ2-7; 7 positions agree with TRBD1. Trimming removed 5 bases from V and 3 bases from J; junction bases left unmatched: 7. Germline assignment: CDR1 MNHEY and CDR2 SVGAGI. This CDR3 region has 14 residues. CDR3 in amino acids: CASSRDRIFYEQYF. In DNA form, the CDR3 reads TGTGCCAGCAGTAGGGACAGAATTTTCTACGAGCAGTACTTC.

This clone was observed a few times. The chain recombines TRBV5-4 with TRBJ2-5; tentatively, D is TRBD2 (7 bases). Germline CDR1 and CDR2: SGHNT and YYREEE (reference sequence). Trimming removed 4 bases at V and 4 bases at J, with 17 bases between. CDR3 length equals 15 residues. CDR3 loop: CASSPWKGGGETQYF. CDR3 bases: TGTGCCAGCAGCCCTTGGAAGGGAGGGGGAGAGACCCAGTACTTC.

In this sample, this clone is medium-sized. V gene TRBV7-6 combines with J gene TRBJ2-7; D uncertain. CDR1 SGHVS and CDR2 FNYEAQ come from the germline V gene. The germline V and J ends were trimmed by 5 bases and 0 bases, with 5 bases remaining between them. The CDR3 has 12 amino acids. The CDR3 DNA reads TGTGCCAGCAGCCCCTACTCCTACGAGCAGTACTTC. Translated: CASSPYSYEQYF. Full variable domain (missing parts from reference TRBV7-6 and TRBJ2-7): GAGVSQSPRYKVTKRGQDVALRCDPISGHVSLYWYRQALGQGPEFLTYFNYEAQQDKSGLPNDRFSAERPEGSISTLTIQRTEQRDSAMYRCASSPYSYEQYFGPGTRLTVT.

This clone occurred once. The chain is built from TRBV27 and TRBJ2-3, with TRBD1 matching over 8 bases. Germline V gene sequence: CDR1 MNHEY, CDR2 SMNVEV (reference sequence). Trimming cost V 6 bases and J 0 bases; bases outside gene matches: 11. The CDR3 loop spans 17 amino acids. CDR3 residues: CASSSYQGAYSTDTQYF. The CDR3 nucleotides read TGTGCCAGCAGCTCTTACCAGGGGGCATATAGCACAGATACGCAGTATTTT.

This clone was counted a few times. V gene TRBV7-2 combines with J gene TRBJ2-6, with 10 bases lining up with TRBD2. The germline gives CDR1 SGHTA, CDR2 FQGNSA. This CDR3 is built from 17 residues. The V gene end was trimmed by 3 bases and the J gene end by 1 base; junction bases not matched to a gene: 3. This CDR3 reads CASSFTSGNSGANVLTF. The DNA of the CDR3 is TGTGCCAGCAGCTTCACTAGCGGGAATTCTGGGGCCAACGTCCTGACTTTC.

V gene TRBV2 combines with J gene TRBJ2-6; TRBD2 agrees at 12 bases. Germline loops: CDR1 SNHLY, CDR2 FYNNEI. This CDR3 region has 20 residues. The J segment lost 0 bases and the V segment lost 4 bases, leaving 10 bases of the junction unmatched. Here the CDR3 reads CASSGPGGLAGRSGANVLTF. The CDR3 DNA sequence: TGTGCCAGCAGTGGGCCCGGGGGACTAGCGGGTCGCTCTGGGGCCAACGTCCTGACTTTC.